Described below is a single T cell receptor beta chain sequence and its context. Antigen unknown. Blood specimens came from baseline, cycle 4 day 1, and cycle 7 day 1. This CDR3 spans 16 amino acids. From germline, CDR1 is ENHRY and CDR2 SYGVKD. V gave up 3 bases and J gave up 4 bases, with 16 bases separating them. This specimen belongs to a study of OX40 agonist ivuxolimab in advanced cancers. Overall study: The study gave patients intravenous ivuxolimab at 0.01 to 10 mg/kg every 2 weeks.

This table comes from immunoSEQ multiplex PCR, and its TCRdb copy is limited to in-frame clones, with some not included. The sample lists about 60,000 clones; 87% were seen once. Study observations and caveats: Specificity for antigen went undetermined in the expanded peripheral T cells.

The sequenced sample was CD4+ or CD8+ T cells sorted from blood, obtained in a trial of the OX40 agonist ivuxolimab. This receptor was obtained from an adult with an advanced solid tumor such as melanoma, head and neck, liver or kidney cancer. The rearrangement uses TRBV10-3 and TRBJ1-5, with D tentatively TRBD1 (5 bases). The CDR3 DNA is TGTGCCATCAGTGATTGGGGGGGAGGAAAGAATCAGCCCCAGCATTTT. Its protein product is CAISDWGGGKNQPQHF.